This T cell receptor beta chain was documented in a study of immune cell composition in non-small cell lung cancer. Study-level points and caveats: Lung adenocarcinomas had lower top 10 clone scores and clonality than squamous tumours.

Worth noting for this clone: Its antigen remains unidentified.

The repertoire was sequenced with immunoSEQ multiplex PCR; TCRdb's copy has only in-frame clones and lacks some. Counted here are some 3,000 clones, 70% to 80% occurring once; the ten biggest clones make up about 4%. The source material was lung tumor tissue. This TCR derives from a human donor with non-small cell lung cancer.

The CDR3 coding sequence is TGTGCCAGCAGCTTCCAGGAAATCAATGAGCAGTTCTTC. This codes for CASSFQEINEQFF. The V call is TRBV7-8, the J call TRBJ2-1; D remains ambiguous. The germline gives CDR1 SGHVS, CDR2 FQNEAQ. The CDR3 has 13 amino acids. Trimming stripped 3 bases from V and 6 bases from J, with 9 bases between. The whole variable domain, remainder taken from reference TRBV7-8 and TRBJ2-1, is GAGVSQSPRYKVAKRGQDVALRCDPISGHVSLFWYQQALGQGPEFLTYFQNEAQLDKSGLPSDRFFAERPEGSVSTLKIQRTQQEDSAVYLCASSFQEINEQFFGPGTRLTVL.